The sequence of this T cell receptor (beta chain) was determined in a study of OX40 agonist ivuxolimab in advanced cancers. The wider study: Patients were treated with intravenous ivuxolimab, dosed at 0.01 to 10 mg/kg and infused every 2 weeks. Partial responses occurred in three patients (one hepatocellular carcinoma, two cutaneous melanoma). Study findings and constraints: Certain nonresponders likewise exhibited a low normalized T-cell clonal expansion. Both blood CD4+ and CD8+ T cells showed clonal growth by week 6 at 0.1 to 3.0 mg/kg.

A word on this clone: Its specificity is not known.

The data were produced by immunoSEQ multiplex PCR, yet TCRdb's version contains in-frame clones alone and is incomplete. The table has about 95,000 clones, roughly 90% seen once; the top ten hold 2.6%. The sequence was collected from an adult with an advanced solid tumor such as melanoma, head and neck, liver or kidney cancer. This material consisted of CD4+ or CD8+ T cells sorted from blood, taken in a trial of the OX40 agonist ivuxolimab.

The CDR3 spells CSARIDSQYF. CDR3 DNA sequence: TGCAGTGCTAGAATAGACTCCCAGTACTTC. This chain connects TRBV20-1 to TRBJ2-5; D not certain. Trimming pared 2 bases from V and 9 bases from J, leaving 7 bases between. Germline V gene lookup returns CDR1 DFQATT and CDR2 SNEGSKA (reference sequence). This CDR3 has 10 amino acids.